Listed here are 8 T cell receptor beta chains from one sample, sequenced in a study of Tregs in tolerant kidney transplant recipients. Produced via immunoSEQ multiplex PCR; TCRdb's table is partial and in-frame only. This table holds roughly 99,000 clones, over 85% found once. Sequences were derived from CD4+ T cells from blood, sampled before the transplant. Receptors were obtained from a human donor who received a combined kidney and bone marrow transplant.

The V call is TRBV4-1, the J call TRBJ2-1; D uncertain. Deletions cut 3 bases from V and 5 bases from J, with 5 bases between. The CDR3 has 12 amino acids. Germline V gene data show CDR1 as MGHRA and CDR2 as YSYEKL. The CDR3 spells CASSHANNEQFF. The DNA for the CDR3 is TGCGCCAGCAGCCATGCGAACAATGAGCAGTTCTTC.

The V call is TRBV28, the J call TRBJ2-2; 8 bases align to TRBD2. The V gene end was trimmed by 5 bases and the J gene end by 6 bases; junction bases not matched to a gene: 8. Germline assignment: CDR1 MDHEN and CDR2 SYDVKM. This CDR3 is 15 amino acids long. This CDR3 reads CASSPRGESSGELFF. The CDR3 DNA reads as TGTGCCAGCAGTCCGCGGGGGGAAAGCTCCGGGGAGCTGTTTTTT.

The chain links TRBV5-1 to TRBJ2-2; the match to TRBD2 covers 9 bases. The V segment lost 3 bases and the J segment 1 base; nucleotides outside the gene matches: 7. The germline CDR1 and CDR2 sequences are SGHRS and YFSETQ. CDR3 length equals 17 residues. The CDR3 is CASSYRLAVMNTGELFF. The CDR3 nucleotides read TGCGCCAGCAGCTACAGACTAGCGGTTATGAACACCGGGGAGCTGTTTTTT.

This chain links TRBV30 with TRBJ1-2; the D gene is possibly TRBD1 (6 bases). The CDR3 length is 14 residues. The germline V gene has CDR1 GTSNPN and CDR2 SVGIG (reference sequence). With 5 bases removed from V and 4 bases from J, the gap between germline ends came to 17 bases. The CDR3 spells CAWFALTGSYGYTF. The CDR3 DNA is TGTGCCTGGTTTGCCCTCACAGGGAGCTATGGCTACACCTTC. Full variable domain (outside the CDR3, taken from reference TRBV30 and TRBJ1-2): SQTIHQWPATLVQPVGSPLSLECTVEGTSNPNLYWYRQAAGRGLQLLFYSVGIGQISSEVPQNLSASRPQDRQFILSSKKLLLSDSGFYLCAWFALTGSYGYTFGSGTRLTVV.

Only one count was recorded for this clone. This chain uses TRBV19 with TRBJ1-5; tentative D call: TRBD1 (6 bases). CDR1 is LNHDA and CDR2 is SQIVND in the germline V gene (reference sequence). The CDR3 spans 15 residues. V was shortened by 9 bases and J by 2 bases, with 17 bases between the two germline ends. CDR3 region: CASRNQGNGNQPQHF. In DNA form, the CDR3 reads TGTGCCAGCAGAAATCAGGGGAATGGCAATCAGCCCCAGCATTTT.

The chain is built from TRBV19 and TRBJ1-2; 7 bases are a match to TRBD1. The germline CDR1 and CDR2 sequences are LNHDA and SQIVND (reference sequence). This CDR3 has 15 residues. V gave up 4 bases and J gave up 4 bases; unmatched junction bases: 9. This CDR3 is CASSRNRGGFYGYTF. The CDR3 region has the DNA TGTGCCAGTAGTAGAAACAGGGGTGGTTTCTATGGCTACACCTTC.

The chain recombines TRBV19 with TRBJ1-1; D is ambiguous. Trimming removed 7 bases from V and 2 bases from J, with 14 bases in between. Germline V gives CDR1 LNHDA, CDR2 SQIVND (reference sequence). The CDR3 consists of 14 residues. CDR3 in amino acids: CASTLYDLNTEAFF. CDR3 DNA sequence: TGTGCCAGTACCTTATACGACTTAAACACTGAAGCTTTCTTT.

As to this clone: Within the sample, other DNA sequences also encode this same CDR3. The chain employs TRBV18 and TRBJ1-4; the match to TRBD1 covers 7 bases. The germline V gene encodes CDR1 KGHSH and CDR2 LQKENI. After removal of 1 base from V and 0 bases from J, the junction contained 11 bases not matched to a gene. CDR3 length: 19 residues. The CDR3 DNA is TGTGCCAGCTCACCACGCGCCAGGGGGTTAAAGTCAACTAATGAAAAACTGTTTTTT. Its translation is CASSPRARGLKSTNEKLFF.